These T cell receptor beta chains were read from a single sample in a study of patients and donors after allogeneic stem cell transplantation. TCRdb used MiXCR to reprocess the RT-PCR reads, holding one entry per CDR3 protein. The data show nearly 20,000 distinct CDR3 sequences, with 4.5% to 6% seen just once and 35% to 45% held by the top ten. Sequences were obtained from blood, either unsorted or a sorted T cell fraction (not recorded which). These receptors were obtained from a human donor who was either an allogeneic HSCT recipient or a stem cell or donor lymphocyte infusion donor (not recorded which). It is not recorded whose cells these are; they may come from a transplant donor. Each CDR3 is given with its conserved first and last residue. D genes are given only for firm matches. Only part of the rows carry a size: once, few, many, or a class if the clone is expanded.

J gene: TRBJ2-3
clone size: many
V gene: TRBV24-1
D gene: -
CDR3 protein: CATSGGNTDTQYF
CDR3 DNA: TGTGCCACCAGCGGGGGAAACACAGATACGCAGTATTTT

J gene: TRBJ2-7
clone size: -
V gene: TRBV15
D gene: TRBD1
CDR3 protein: CATSNDRGRFEQYF
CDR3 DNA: TGTGCCACCAGCAACGACAGGGGGCGCTTCGAGCAGTACTTC

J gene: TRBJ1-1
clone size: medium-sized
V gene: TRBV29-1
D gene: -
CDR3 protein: CSVETSYTEAFF
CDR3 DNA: TGCAGCGTTGAAACGTCCTACACTGAAGCTTTCTTT

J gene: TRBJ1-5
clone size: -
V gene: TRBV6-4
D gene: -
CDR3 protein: CASSDTYVPGLGNQPQHF
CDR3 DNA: TGTGCCAGCAGTGACACTTATGTGCCCGGGCTAGGCAATCAGCCCCAGCATTTT

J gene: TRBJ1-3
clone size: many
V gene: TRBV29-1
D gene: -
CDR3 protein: CSVAILTLSGNTIYF
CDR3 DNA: TGCAGCGTTGCGATTCTTACCCTCTCTGGAAACACCATATATTTT

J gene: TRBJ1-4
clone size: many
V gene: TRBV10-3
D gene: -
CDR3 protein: CATSPGGQVEKLFF
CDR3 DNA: TGTGCCACCTCCCCCGGGGGGCAGGTCGAAAAACTGTTTTTT

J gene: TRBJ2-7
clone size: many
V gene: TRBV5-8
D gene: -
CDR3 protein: CASSLFSRGYEQYF
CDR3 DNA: TGTGCCAGCAGCTTGTTCTCCCGAGGGTACGAGCAGTACTTC

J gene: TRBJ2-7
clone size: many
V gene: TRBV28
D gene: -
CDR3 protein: CASSQQGTEQYF
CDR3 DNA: TGTGCCAGCAGCCAACAGGGAACCGAGCAGTACTTC

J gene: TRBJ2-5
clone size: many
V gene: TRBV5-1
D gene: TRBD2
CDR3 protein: CASSLVAGEETQYF
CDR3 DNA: TGCGCCAGCAGCTTGGTGGCGGGAGAAGAGACCCAGTACTTC

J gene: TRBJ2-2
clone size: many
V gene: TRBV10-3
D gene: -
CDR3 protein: CAIWVTRRTGTGELFF
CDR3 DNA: TGTGCCATCTGGGTTACCAGACGGACCGGTACCGGGGAGCTGTTTTTT

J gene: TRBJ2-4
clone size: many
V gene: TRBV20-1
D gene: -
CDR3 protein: CSARERDLMAKNIQYF
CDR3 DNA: TGCAGTGCAAGGGAGCGAGACCTGATGGCCAAAAACATTCAGTACTTC

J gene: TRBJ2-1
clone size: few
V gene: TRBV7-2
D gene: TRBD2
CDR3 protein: CASSIFGGGADNEQFF
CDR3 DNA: TGTGCCAGCAGCATCTTCGGCGGGGGGGCCGACAATGAGCAGTTCTTC

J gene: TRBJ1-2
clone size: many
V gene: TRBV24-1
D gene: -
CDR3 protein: CATSEEGYGYTF
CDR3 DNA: TGTGCCACCAGTGAGGAGGGCTATGGCTACACCTTC

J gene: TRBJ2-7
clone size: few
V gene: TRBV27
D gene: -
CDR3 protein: CASSIHPGSYEQYF
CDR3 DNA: TGTGCCAGCAGTATACACCCAGGGTCCTACGAACAGTACTTC

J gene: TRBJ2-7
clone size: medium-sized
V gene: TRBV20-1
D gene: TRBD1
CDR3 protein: CSAREGTGTYEQYF
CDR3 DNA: TGCAGTGCTAGAGAGGGGACAGGAACCTACGAGCAGTACTTC

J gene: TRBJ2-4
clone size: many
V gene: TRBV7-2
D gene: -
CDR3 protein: CASSDILQAASNIQYF
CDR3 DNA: TGTGCCAGCAGCGACATCTTACAGGCGGCGTCTAACATTCAGTACTTC

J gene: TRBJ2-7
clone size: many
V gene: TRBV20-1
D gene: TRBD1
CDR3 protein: CSASPGQGTNYEQYF
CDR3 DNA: TGCAGTGCTAGTCCCGGACAGGGGACCAACTACGAGCAGTACTTC

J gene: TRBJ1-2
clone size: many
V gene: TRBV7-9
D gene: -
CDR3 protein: CASRSPGQTDYGYTF
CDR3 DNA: TGTGCCAGCAGATCACCCGGACAAACTGACTATGGCTACACCTTC

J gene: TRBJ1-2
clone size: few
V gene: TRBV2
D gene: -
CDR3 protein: CASSESGAQGYTF
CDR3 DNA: TGTGCCAGCAGTGAATCGGGGGCGCAGGGCTACACCTTC

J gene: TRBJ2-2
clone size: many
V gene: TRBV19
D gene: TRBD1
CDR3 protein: CASSMEGQGALGELFF
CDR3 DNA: TGTGCCAGTAGTATGGAGGGTCAGGGGGCCCTCGGGGAGCTGTTTTTT

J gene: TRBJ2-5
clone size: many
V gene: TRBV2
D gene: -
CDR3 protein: CASMRTSKETQYF
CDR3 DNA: TGTGCCAGCATGAGGACGTCCAAAGAGACCCAGTACTTC

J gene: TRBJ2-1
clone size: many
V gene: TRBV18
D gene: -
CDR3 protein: CASSPPAGGAYNEQFF
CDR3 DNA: TGTGCCAGCTCACCACCGGCAGGGGGGGCCTACAATGAGCAGTTCTTC

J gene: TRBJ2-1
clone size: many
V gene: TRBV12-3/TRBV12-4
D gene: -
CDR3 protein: CASRRAPRGVNEQFF
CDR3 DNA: TGTGCCAGCAGGCGGGCTCCCCGGGGCGTCAATGAGCAGTTCTTC

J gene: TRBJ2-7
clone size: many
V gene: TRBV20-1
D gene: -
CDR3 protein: CSARGRREQYF
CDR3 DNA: TGCAGTGCTAGGGGGAGGAGGGAGCAGTACTTC

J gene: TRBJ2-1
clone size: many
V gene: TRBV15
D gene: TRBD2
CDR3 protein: CATSRASGSSYNEQFF
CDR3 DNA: TGTGCCACCAGCAGAGCCAGCGGGAGCTCCTACAATGAGCAGTTCTTC

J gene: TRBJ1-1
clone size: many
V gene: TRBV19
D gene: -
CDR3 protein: CASSIAYTMNTEAFF
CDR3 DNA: TGTGCCAGTAGTATAGCCTATACCATGAACACTGAAGCTTTCTTT

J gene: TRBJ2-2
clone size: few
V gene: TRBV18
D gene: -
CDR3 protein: CASSPPGPAGYPGELFF
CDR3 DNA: TGTGCCAGCTCACCACCGGGGCCAGCAGGGTATCCCGGGGAGCTGTTTTTT

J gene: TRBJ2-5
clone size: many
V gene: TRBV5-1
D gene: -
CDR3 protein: CASSFEGTQYF
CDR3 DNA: TGCGCCAGCAGCTTTGAGGGGACCCAGTACTTC

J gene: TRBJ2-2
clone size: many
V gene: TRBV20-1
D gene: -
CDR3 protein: CSARKQFSNTGELFF
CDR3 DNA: TGCAGTGCTAGGAAACAGTTTAGTAACACCGGGGAGCTGTTTTTT

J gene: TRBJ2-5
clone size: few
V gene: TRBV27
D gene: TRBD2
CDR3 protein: CASSLWRELKGETQYF
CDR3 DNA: TGTGCCAGCAGTTTATGGCGGGAGTTGAAAGGAGAGACCCAGTACTTC

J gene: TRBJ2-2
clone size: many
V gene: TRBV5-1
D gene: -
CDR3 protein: CASSRTLGSNTGELFF
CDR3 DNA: TGCGCCAGCAGCCGTACCCTGGGATCGAACACCGGGGAGCTGTTTTTT

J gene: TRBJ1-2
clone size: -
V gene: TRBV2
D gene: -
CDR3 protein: CASRTKWDGEVPAF
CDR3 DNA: TGTGCCAGCAGGACAAAATGGGACGGAGAGGTTCCGGCCTTC

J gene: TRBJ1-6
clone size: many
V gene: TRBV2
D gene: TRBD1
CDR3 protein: CASSPGQNNSPLHF
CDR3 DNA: TGTGCCAGCAGTCCGGGACAGAATAATTCACCCCTCCACTTT

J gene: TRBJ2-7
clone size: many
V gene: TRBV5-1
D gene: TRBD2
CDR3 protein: CASSLVPSGDEQYF
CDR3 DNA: TGCGCCAGCAGCTTGGTCCCTAGCGGGGACGAGCAGTACTTC

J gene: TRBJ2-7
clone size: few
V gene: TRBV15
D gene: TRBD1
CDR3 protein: CATSRGRTGASYEQYF
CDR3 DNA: TGTGCCACCAGCAGAGGGCGGACAGGGGCGTCCTACGAGCAGTACTTC

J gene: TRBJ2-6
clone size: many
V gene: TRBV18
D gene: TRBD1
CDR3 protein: CASSPPGGPGANVLTF
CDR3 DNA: TGTGCCAGCTCACCTCCAGGGGGCCCTGGGGCCAACGTCCTGACTTTC

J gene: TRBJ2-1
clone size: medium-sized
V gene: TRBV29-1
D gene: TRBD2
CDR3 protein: CSVSVAGGRNEQFF
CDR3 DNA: TGCAGCGTTTCAGTAGCGGGGGGGCGGAATGAGCAGTTCTTC